The 14 T cell receptor beta chains given below trace back to one sample, sequenced in a study of T cell repertoires in cytomegalovirus infection. Their antigens remain unidentified. Each CDR3 protein is one row after TCRdb ran MiXCR on the reads. The table lists 60,000 to 75,000 distinct CDR3 sequences, around 30% of them singletons. The sequencing used CD8+ T cells from cultured PBMCs, collected from culture after CMV antigen stimulation. These receptor sequences come from a human donor in good health (CMV status not recorded). Some clones in this sample may be carry-over from other donors' samples.

V is TRBV12-3 or TRBV12-4 and J is TRBJ1-1; a weak D match, TRBD1 (6 bases). The ends were cut back, 6 bases at V and 7 bases at J, with 15 bases in the middle. The CDR3 sequence is 13 residues long. CDR3 protein: CASSPGGAHEAFF. The CDR3 DNA follows: TGTGCCAGCAGCCCGGGGGGGGCCCATGAAGCTTTCTTT.

Here the CDR3 reads CASSDAREAFF. The CDR3 region has the DNA TGTGCCAGCAGTGACGCGCGTGAAGCTTTCTTT. The rearrangement links TRBV2 to TRBJ1-1; D not resolved. Germline V gives CDR1 SNHLY, CDR2 FYNNEI. Trimming took off 3 bases at V and 7 bases at J, with 6 bases between the two ends. CDR3 length: 11 residues.

The chain employs TRBV4-3 and TRBJ2-2; 8 bases agree with TRBD1. The CDR3 extends over 14 amino acids. Losses at the gene ends were 4 bases for V and 13 bases for J; bases not matched to a gene: 11. Germline V CDR1 and CDR2: LGHNA, YSLEER. Written as DNA, the CDR3 is TGCGCCAGCAGCCCGGGGCAGGGGGCCTGGGGGCTGTTTTTT. Translation gives CASSPGQGAWGLFF.

V is TRBV27 and J is TRBJ2-3, with D uncertain. The CDR3 extends over 12 amino acids. The germline V and J ends were trimmed by 5 bases and 5 bases, with 8 bases remaining between them. Germline CDR1 and CDR2: MNHEY and SMNVEV (reference sequence). The CDR3 DNA reads as TGTGCCAGCAGTCGTTCGGAAGATACGCAGTATTTT. This codes for CASSRSEDTQYF.

This clonotype was recorded a few times. The genes are TRBV4-1 and TRBJ1-2; D remains unclear. The CDR3 runs 15 residues. Germline lookup yields CDR1 MGHRA and CDR2 YSYEKL. Trimming pared 0 bases from V and 4 bases from J, leaving 12 bases between. CDR3: CASSQEGQVSYGYTF. CDR3 DNA: TGCGCCAGCAGCCAAGAAGGGCAGGTTAGCTATGGCTACACCTTC.

This clonotype was seen a handful of times. V usage is TRBV2 and J usage is TRBJ2-3, with D perhaps being TRBD1 or TRBD2 (5 bases each). Germline-derived CDR1 and CDR2 are SNHLY and FYNNEI. Trimming shortened V by 6 bases and J by 0 bases, and 13 bases separated the two germline ends. The CDR3 totals 15 residues. The DNA for the CDR3 is TGTGCCAGCAGGGGGGTCGTACAGAGCACAGATACGCAGTATTTT. This codes for CASRGVVQSTDTQYF. The full variable domain, rest sourced from reference TRBV2 and TRBJ2-3, is EPEVTQTPSHQVTQMGQEVILRCVPISNHLYFYWYRQILGQKVEFLVSFYNNEISEKSEIFDDQFSVERPDGSNFTLKIRSTKLEDSAMYFCASRGVVQSTDTQYFGPGTRLTVL.

The sample holds many counts of this clonotype. V is TRBV20-1 and J is TRBJ2-7; D is possibly TRBD1 (7 bases). The germline V and J ends were trimmed by 3 bases and 1 base, with 19 bases remaining between them. Germline loops: CDR1 DFQATT, CDR2 SNEGSKA (reference sequence). This CDR3 is 16 amino acids long. The CDR3, as DNA: TGCAGTGCTAGTCAGGAGGGGGCGGGCCCTTCCTACGAGCAGTACTTC. Translation gives CSASQEGAGPSYEQYF.

This clonotype has just a few counts. CDR3 sequence: CASSPASYEQYF. CDR3 nucleotide sequence: TGTGCCAGCAGTCCCGCGTCCTACGAGCAGTACTTC. The V and J genes are TRBV28 and TRBJ2-7, with no clear D. V lost 5 bases to trimming and J lost 1 base, with 6 bases between them. Germline CDR1 MDHEN, CDR2 SYDVKM. CDR3 length equals 12 residues.

This clonotype has a handful of counts. The rearrangement joins TRBV20-1 to TRBJ1-6; 10 bases are a match to TRBD1. Germline CDR1 DFQATT, CDR2 SNEGSKA (reference sequence). CDR3 size: 15 residues. The V segment lost 1 base and the J segment 9 bases; nucleotides outside the gene matches: 6. CDR3 DNA sequence: TGCAGTGCTAGAGGACAGGGGGCAGAGAGTTCACCCCTCCACTTT. Amino acids: CSARGQGAESSPLHF.

This CDR3 reads CASTTPQRDNNEQFF. CDR3 DNA: TGTGCCAGCACCACCCCCCAGCGGGACAACAATGAGCAGTTCTTC. V is TRBV2 and J is TRBJ2-1, with D possibly being TRBD2 (7 bases). Germline assignment: CDR1 SNHLY and CDR2 FYNNEI. The CDR3 runs to 15 residues. The V and J ends lost 7 bases and 5 bases respectively, with 18 bases between them.

The sample holds a few counts of this clonotype. The V and J genes are TRBV7-8 and TRBJ2-1; possibly TRBD1 or TRBD2 for D (6 bases each). This CDR3 region has 13 residues. V gave up 4 bases and J gave up 6 bases, with 10 bases separating them. The germline V gene encodes CDR1 SGHVS and CDR2 FQNEAQ. CDR3 loop: CASSWGASNEQFF. The CDR3 DNA is TGTGCCAGCAGCTGGGGGGCGTCCAATGAGCAGTTCTTC. Full variable domain (remainder filled in from reference TRBV7-8 and TRBJ2-1): GAGVSQSPRYKVAKRGQDVALRCDPISGHVSLFWYQQALGQGPEFLTYFQNEAQLDKSGLPSDRFFAERPEGSVSTLKIQRTQQEDSAVYLCASSWGASNEQFFGPGTRLTVL.

This clonotype has a handful of counts. The genes are TRBV7-9 and TRBJ1-6; D may be TRBD1 (5 bases). From germline, CDR1 is SEHNR and CDR2 FQNEAQ (reference sequence). This CDR3 region has 15 residues. V was cut by 1 base and J by 9 bases, with 13 bases left in between. CDR3 in DNA: TGTGCCAGCAGCTTAGTCGGGGGACCGGGTTCACCCCTCCACTTT. Translated, it gives CASSLVGGPGSPLHF.

This clonotype was observed a few times. V usage is TRBV4-3 and J usage is TRBJ1-6; the D gene is possibly TRBD1 (6 bases). V was pared by 3 bases and J by 9 bases, with 18 bases between. The CDR3 is 16 amino acids. Germline V CDR1 and CDR2: LGHNA, YSLEER. Written as DNA, the CDR3 is TGCGCCAGCAGCCAGACAGGTAGTGGAGGCAGTTCACCCCTCCACTTT. Translating gives CASSQTGSGGSSPLHF.

This clonotype was detected a few times. The chain employs TRBV27 and TRBJ1-1; the D gene is possibly TRBD1 (5 bases). The germline CDR1 and CDR2 sequences are MNHEY and SMNVEV (reference sequence). This CDR3 contains 14 residues. V shed 2 bases and J shed 5 bases, with 12 bases lying between them. CDR3 protein: CASSLSTGGTEAFF. The CDR3 DNA reads TGTGCCAGCAGTTTAAGCACAGGAGGGACTGAAGCTTTCTTT.